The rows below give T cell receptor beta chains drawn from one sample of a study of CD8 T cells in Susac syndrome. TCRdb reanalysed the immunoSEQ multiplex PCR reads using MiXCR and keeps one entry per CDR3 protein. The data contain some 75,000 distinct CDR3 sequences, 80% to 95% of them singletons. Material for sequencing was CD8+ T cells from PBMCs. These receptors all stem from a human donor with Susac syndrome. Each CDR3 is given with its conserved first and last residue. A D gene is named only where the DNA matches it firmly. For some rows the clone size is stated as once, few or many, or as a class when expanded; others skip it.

CDR3 protein: CASSVNPLTGDSGNTIYF; CDR3 DNA: TGTGCCAGCAGCGTAAACCCCCTCACGGGGGACTCTGGAAACACCATATATTTT; clone size: NA; V gene: TRBV9; D gene: NA; J gene: TRBJ1-3
CDR3 protein: CASSSPGGGRPSYNEQFF; CDR3 DNA: TGTGCCAGCAGTTCCCCAGGGGGCGGGAGGCCCTCTTACAATGAGCAGTTCTTC; clone size: NA; V gene: TRBV28; D gene: NA; J gene: TRBJ2-1
CDR3 protein: CASSRTTGRAFF; CDR3 DNA: TGTGCCAGCAGCCGAACGACAGGGAGGGCTTTCTTT; clone size: NA; V gene: TRBV5-4; D gene: TRBD1; J gene: TRBJ1-1
CDR3 protein: CSARDLQGASYEQYF; CDR3 DNA: TGCAGTGCTAGAGATCTACAGGGGGCATCCTACGAGCAGTACTTC; clone size: NA; V gene: TRBV20-1; D gene: TRBD1; J gene: TRBJ2-7
CDR3 protein: CASSFSVGETQYF; CDR3 DNA: TGCGCCAGCAGCTTCTCGGTGGGGGAGACCCAGTACTTC; clone size: NA; V gene: TRBV5-1; D gene: NA; J gene: TRBJ2-5
CDR3 protein: CASSFDSYEQYF; CDR3 DNA: TGTGCCAGCAGCTTTGATTCCTACGAGCAGTACTTC; clone size: NA; V gene: TRBV7-9; D gene: NA; J gene: TRBJ2-7
CDR3 protein: CASSTPAGTLNTEAFF; CDR3 DNA: TGTGCCAGCAGCACCCCTGCCGGGACTCTGAACACTGAAGCTTTCTTT; clone size: once; V gene: TRBV5-4; D gene: NA; J gene: TRBJ1-1
CDR3 protein: CASSQGHGGTEAFF; CDR3 DNA: TGTGCCAGCAGCCAAGGACACGGCGGAACTGAAGCTTTCTTT; clone size: NA; V gene: TRBV3-1; D gene: NA; J gene: TRBJ1-1
CDR3 protein: CASKPSGGAGDTQYF; CDR3 DNA: TGTGCCAGCAAGCCTAGCGGGGGGGCCGGAGATACGCAGTATTTT; clone size: NA; V gene: TRBV6-2/TRBV6-3; D gene: TRBD2; J gene: TRBJ2-3
CDR3 protein: CASSQDARGGQPQHF; CDR3 DNA: TGTGCCAGCAGCCAAGATGCTAGGGGGGGTCAGCCCCAGCATTTT; clone size: NA; V gene: TRBV3-1; D gene: NA; J gene: TRBJ1-5
CDR3 protein: CAWSSEKTASSYEQYF; CDR3 DNA: TGTGCCTGGAGCTCGGAAAAGACAGCCAGCTCCTACGAGCAGTACTTC; clone size: NA; V gene: TRBV30; D gene: NA; J gene: TRBJ2-7
CDR3 protein: CASSHSGSEQFF; CDR3 DNA: TGTGCCAGCAGTCACAGTGGGAGTGAGCAGTTCTTC; clone size: NA; V gene: TRBV6-1; D gene: NA; J gene: TRBJ2-1
CDR3 protein: CASSRDRGEETEAFF; CDR3 DNA: TGTGCCAGCAGCCGGGACAGGGGGGAGGAGACTGAAGCTTTCTTT; clone size: once; V gene: TRBV7-2; D gene: TRBD1; J gene: TRBJ1-1
CDR3 protein: CASSGTVTNYGYTF; CDR3 DNA: TGTGCCAGCAGCGGGACAGTAACTAACTATGGCTACACCTTC; clone size: NA; V gene: TRBV9; D gene: NA; J gene: TRBJ1-2
CDR3 protein: CASSLRALDRGYSYEQYF; CDR3 DNA: TGTGCCAGCAGCTTAAGGGCTCTTGACCGGGGTTACTCCTACGAGCAGTACTTC; clone size: once; V gene: TRBV11-2; D gene: NA; J gene: TRBJ2-7
CDR3 protein: CASSQEGGLSTDTQYF; CDR3 DNA: TGCGCCAGCAGCCAAGAAGGAGGGCTTAGCACAGATACGCAGTATTTT; clone size: once; V gene: TRBV4-3; D gene: NA; J gene: TRBJ2-3
CDR3 protein: CASSFSGRRHSYNEQFF; CDR3 DNA: TGTGCCAGCAGCTTTAGCGGGAGGCGACACTCCTACAATGAGCAGTTCTTC; clone size: once; V gene: TRBV13; D gene: TRBD2; J gene: TRBJ2-1
CDR3 protein: CASSLASGGTDTQYF; CDR3 DNA: TGCGCCAGCAGCTTGGCGAGCGGAGGCACAGATACGCAGTATTTT; clone size: NA; V gene: TRBV5-1; D gene: NA; J gene: TRBJ2-3
CDR3 protein: CASSALVWVGGSGANVLTF; CDR3 DNA: TGTGCCAGCAGCGCACTCGTCTGGGTCGGAGGCTCTGGGGCCAACGTCCTGACTTTC; clone size: NA; V gene: TRBV7-9; D gene: NA; J gene: TRBJ2-6
CDR3 protein: CASSRGRGRSEAFF; CDR3 DNA: TGTGCCAGCAGTAGGGGCAGGGGGCGATCTGAAGCTTTCTTT; clone size: NA; V gene: TRBV27; D gene: TRBD1; J gene: TRBJ1-1
CDR3 protein: CASSLTGVYGYTF; CDR3 DNA: TGTGCCAGCAGTTTAACAGGGGTCTATGGCTACACCTTC; clone size: NA; V gene: TRBV6-5; D gene: TRBD1; J gene: TRBJ1-2
CDR3 protein: CASHDWDRASGNTIYF; CDR3 DNA: TGTGCCAGCCATGATTGGGACCGGGCCTCTGGAAACACCATATATTTT; clone size: NA; V gene: TRBV19; D gene: NA; J gene: TRBJ1-3
CDR3 protein: CASSEVPAGEETQYF; CDR3 DNA: TGTGCCAGCAGTGAAGTTCCAGCGGGGGAAGAGACCCAGTACTTC; clone size: NA; V gene: TRBV6-1; D gene: TRBD2; J gene: TRBJ2-5
CDR3 protein: CASSPRGRTNEQFF; CDR3 DNA: TGTGCCAGCAGCCCCAGGGGGCGCACGAATGAGCAGTTCTTC; clone size: NA; V gene: TRBV9; D gene: TRBD1; J gene: TRBJ2-1
CDR3 protein: CASSHEGRETQYF; CDR3 DNA: TGTGCCAGCTCCCACGAGGGCCGGGAGACCCAGTACTTC; clone size: NA; V gene: TRBV18; D gene: NA; J gene: TRBJ2-5
CDR3 protein: CSVAEGAYGNQPQHF; CDR3 DNA: TGCAGCGTTGCGGAGGGGGCCTATGGCAATCAGCCCCAGCATTTT; clone size: NA; V gene: TRBV29-1; D gene: TRBD1; J gene: TRBJ1-5